These 21 T cell receptor beta chains were all obtained from the same sample, sequenced in a study of blood T cell repertoires in COVID-19. The protocol was immunoSEQ multiplex PCR, while the TCRdb copy is restricted to in-frame clones and leaves out a portion. The repertoire holds 200,000 to 300,000 clones, with 81% as singletons. Specimen: peripheral blood. These receptors all come from a woman of 80 years or more with COVID-19, enrolled during active disease.

This CDR3 is CASSTIPNRVSYEQYF. CDR3 in DNA: TGTGCCAGTAGTACCATTCCAAACCGAGTCTCCTACGAGCAGTACTTC. The chain uses TRBV19 and TRBJ2-7; no definite D call. CDR3 size: 16 residues. Trimming removed 4 bases from V and 0 bases from J, with 16 bases in between. Germline lookup yields CDR1 LNHDA and CDR2 SQIVND (reference sequence).

This clone was seen a handful of times. The rearrangement uses TRBV28 and TRBJ1-3, with a possible D match to TRBD1 (5 bases). With 0 bases removed from V and 0 bases from J, the gap between germline ends came to 12 bases. The CDR3 is made up of 17 amino acids. Germline CDR1 and CDR2: MDHEN and SYDVKM. The DNA for the CDR3 is TGTGCCAGCAGTTTATGGTCGACAGCCGACTCTGGAAACACCATATATTTT. Its translation: CASSLWSTADSGNTIYF.

The rearrangement links TRBV2 to TRBJ2-2; D possibly corresponds to TRBD2 (5 bases). Looked up from germline, CDR1 is SNHLY and CDR2 is FYNNEI. The CDR3 is 14 residues long. V was pared by 6 bases and J by 0 bases, with 8 bases between. The CDR3 coding sequence is TGTGCCAGCAGGAGCGGAGCGAACACCGGGGAGCTGTTTTTT. Translation: CASRSGANTGELFF.

This clone was observed a handful of times. CDR3 region: CAWSAGGNSNQPQHF. In nucleotides, the CDR3 is TGTGCCTGGAGTGCGGGGGGAAATAGCAATCAGCCCCAGCATTTT. V is TRBV30 and J is TRBJ1-5; possible D gene TRBD1, 5 bases. The CDR3 extends over 15 amino acids. V lost 1 base to trimming and J lost 0 bases, with 10 bases between them. Germline lookup yields CDR1 GTSNPN and CDR2 SVGIG (reference sequence).

V is TRBV11-2 and J is TRBJ2-5; the match to TRBD2 covers 10 bases. After removal of 6 bases from V and 5 bases from J, the junction contained 9 bases not matched to a gene. CDR3 length equals 15 residues. Germline V gives CDR1 SGHAT, CDR2 FQNNGV. In DNA, the CDR3 is TGTGCCAGCAGTCAAAGCGGGGGGGCCATCGAGACCCAGTACTTC. Translated, it gives CASSQSGGAIETQYF.

The chain recombines TRBV2 with TRBJ1-2; D is ambiguous. The CDR3 length is 11 residues. CDR1 is SNHLY and CDR2 is FYNNEI in the germline V gene. The germline V and J ends were trimmed by 10 bases and 4 bases, with 10 bases remaining between them. The DNA of the CDR3 is TGTGCCATCCCGAGGGCCTATGGCTACACCTTC. Translation: CAIPRAYGYTF.

The chain uses TRBV18 and TRBJ1-5, with D possibly matching TRBD1 (5 bases). The ends were cut back, 2 bases at V and 5 bases at J, with 7 bases in the middle. Germline CDR1 and CDR2: KGHSH and LQKENI. The CDR3 is 13 residues long. The CDR3 loop reads CASSPEGDQPQHF. The DNA of the CDR3 is TGTGCCAGCTCACCAGAAGGGGATCAGCCCCAGCATTTT.

The chain combines TRBV18 with TRBJ1-2; 10 bases line up with TRBD1. Germline V gene data show CDR1 as KGHSH and CDR2 as LQKENI. V was clipped by 6 bases and J by 4 bases; unmatched bases: 14. This CDR3 region has 17 residues. The CDR3 sequence: CASSQVPGQGPSYGYTF. The CDR3 DNA reads TGTGCCAGCTCCCAGGTCCCGGGACAGGGGCCCAGCTATGGCTACACCTTC.

V gene TRBV5-1 combines with J gene TRBJ2-1, with D possibly TRBD1 on 6 matching bases. The CDR3 is 15 amino acids. V lost 4 bases and J 9 bases, leaving 20 bases between the germline ends. Germline V gives CDR1 SGHRS, CDR2 YFSETQ. The chain's CDR3 is CASSPAGVGWGEQFF. CDR3 bases: TGCGCCAGCAGCCCTGCAGGGGTGGGATGGGGTGAGCAGTTCTTC.

The V call is TRBV7-9, the J call TRBJ2-1; D not certain. The CDR3 length is 15 residues. V shed 1 base and J shed 0 bases, with 7 bases lying between them. Germline V gene sequence: CDR1 SEHNR, CDR2 FQNEAQ (reference sequence). The chain's CDR3 is CASSLGESSYNEQFF. The CDR3 DNA follows: TGTGCCAGCAGCTTAGGCGAGAGCTCCTACAATGAGCAGTTCTTC.

The chain recombines TRBV15 with TRBJ2-5, with 10 bases lining up with TRBD2. Losses at the gene ends were 0 bases for V and 11 bases for J; bases not matched to a gene: 6. Germline values: CDR1 LNHNV, CDR2 YYDKDF (reference sequence). The length of the CDR3 is 14 residues. The CDR3, as DNA: TGTGCCACCAGCAGAGATGGACTAGCGGAGAATCAGTACTTC. Translating it yields CATSRDGLAENQYF.

This clone was recorded many times. The chain is built from TRBV5-1 and TRBJ1-6; tentative D call: TRBD1 (5 bases). The V gene lost 2 bases and the J gene lost 5 bases, with 11 bases spanning the gap. The CDR3 extends over 15 amino acids. Germline V gives CDR1 SGHRS, CDR2 YFSETQ. The CDR3 loop is CASSFQGGDNSPLHF. The DNA of the CDR3 is TGCGCCAGCAGCTTTCAGGGCGGGGATAATTCACCCCTCCACTTT.

The chain employs TRBV30 and TRBJ1-2; D remains ambiguous. Germline assignment: CDR1 GTSNPN and CDR2 SVGIG (reference sequence). Trimming stripped 1 base from V and 8 bases from J, with 5 bases between. The CDR3 is 10 amino acids. The CDR3 region is CAWSAVGYTF. The DNA of the CDR3 is TGTGCCTGGAGTGCTGTCGGCTACACCTTC.

The chain links TRBV5-5 to TRBJ1-4; 10 positions agree with TRBD1. V lost 4 bases, J lost 7 bases, and 4 bases stayed unmatched. The V gene's germline CDR1 is SGHKS and CDR2 YYEKEE (reference sequence). This CDR3 has 14 amino acids. This chain's CDR3 is CASSPGTGVEKLFF. The CDR3 coding sequence is TGTGCCAGCAGCCCCGGGACAGGGGTTGAAAAACTGTTTTTT.

This clone has only one observation. The V and J genes are TRBV2 and TRBJ1-5, with TRBD1 as a possible D gene (6 bases). Trimming removed 6 bases at V and 1 base at J, with 16 bases between. The CDR3 is 16 amino acids. Germline lookup yields CDR1 SNHLY and CDR2 FYNNEI. The CDR3 DNA reads TGTGCCAGCAGGTCGCAGGGGCTTCTGAGCAATCAGCCCCAGCATTTT. It translates to CASRSQGLLSNQPQHF. The variable domain in full, completed from reference TRBV2 and TRBJ1-5, reads EPEVTQTPSHQVTQMGQEVILRCVPISNHLYFYWYRQILGQKVEFLVSFYNNEISEKSEIFDDQFSVERPDGSNFTLKIRSTKLEDSAMYFCASRSQGLLSNQPQHFGDGTRLSIL.

The J gene is TRBJ2-3, the V gene TRBV5-4; 11 bases are a match to TRBD2. J lost 5 bases, V lost 4 bases, and 3 bases had no gene match. The CDR3 is 14 amino acids. Germline V lookup: CDR1 SGHNT, CDR2 YYREEE (reference sequence). CDR3 nucleotides: TGTGCCAGCAGCGGTAGCGGGGGGGGAGATACGCAGTATTTT. Residues: CASSGSGGGDTQYF.

The chain joins TRBV18 to TRBJ1-3, with D possibly matching TRBD1 (6 bases). The V end was cut by 6 bases, the J end by 0 bases, with 15 bases between. The germline V gene encodes CDR1 KGHSH and CDR2 LQKENI. The CDR3 sequence is 16 residues long. CDR3 DNA: TGTGCCAGCTCTCTGACACAGGGTCTCTCTGGAAACACCATATATTTT. Protein sequence: CASSLTQGLSGNTIYF.

The V and J genes are TRBV6-5 and TRBJ2-1, with D perhaps TRBD2 (8 bases). V was clipped by 5 bases and J by 9 bases, with 20 bases between them. Germline CDR1 and CDR2: MNHEY and SVGAGI. The CDR3 is made up of 15 amino acids. CDR3 protein: CASSTFGGAGGEQFF. CDR3 nucleotides: TGTGCCAGCAGTACCTTCGGGGGGGCAGGGGGTGAGCAGTTCTTC.

This clone was observed once. This chain joins TRBV27 and TRBJ1-2; D possibly corresponds to TRBD1 (5 bases). The ends were cut back, 4 bases at V and 1 base at J, with 7 bases in the middle. The CDR3 runs 13 residues. Germline CDR1 is MNHEY and CDR2 is SMNVEV (reference sequence). The CDR3 reads CASSSDSNYGYTF. The CDR3 nucleotides read TGTGCCAGCAGTTCAGACAGTAACTATGGCTACACCTTC.

The CDR3 DNA follows: TGTGCCACCAGCAGAGGGCCGTCCCTCAATGAGCAGTTCTTC. It specifies CATSRGPSLNEQFF. V and J are TRBV15 and TRBJ2-1; D is unresolved. Germline values: CDR1 LNHNV, CDR2 YYDKDF (reference sequence). V gave up 1 base and J gave up 6 bases, with 10 bases separating them. CDR3 size: 14 residues.

The chain couples TRBV3-1 (or the pseudogene TRBV3-2) to TRBJ2-3, with D possibly matching TRBD2 (6 bases). The V end was cut by 4 bases, the J end by 2 bases, with 16 bases between. Germline V gives CDR1 LGHDT, CDR2 YNNKEL (reference sequence). The CDR3 covers 16 residues. The CDR3 nucleotides read TGTGCCAGCAGCCCGGGCCCGGGACTCAACACAGATACGCAGTATTTT. It yields the protein CASSPGPGLNTDTQYF.